This T cell receptor (beta chain) was identified during a study of cytotoxic CD8 clonotypes in ibrutinib-treated CLL. Findings of the study overall: T-cell clonality at baseline went above that of age-matched healthy donors and rose and fell with circulating CD8+ T-cell counts.

Turning to this clone: Its antigen is unknown. Other DNA sequences from this sample encode an identical CDR3 as well.

Sequencing used immunoSEQ multiplex PCR; TCRdb keeps in-frame clones, though not all of them. There are 150,000 to 250,000 clones in the sample; around 72% occur only once, and under 15% lies in the top ten. The sequence came from a human donor with chronic lymphocytic leukemia. The specimen comprised PBMCs, sampled after 24 months of ibrutinib treatment.

Here the CDR3 reads CASSFVAGTDTQYF. The CDR3 DNA reads as TGTGCCAGCAGTTTTGTCGCGGGCACAGATACGCAGTATTTT. The V call is TRBV28, the J call TRBJ2-3; no clear D. V was cut by 3 bases and J by 1 base, with 8 bases left in between. This CDR3 is built from 14 residues. Per the germline V gene, CDR1 is MDHEN and CDR2 is SYDVKM.